What follows are 15 T cell receptor beta chains derived from one specimen sequenced in a study of molecular identifiers for immune sequencing clone quantification. In TCRdb, the PCR reads were re-called with MiXCR into one record per CDR3 protein. Among about 70,000 distinct CDR3 sequences listed, about a fifth were seen once. The source material was naive CD8+ T cells from blood, with Jurkat cell RNA spiked in. Noted subset: FACS-sorted CD8+CD4-CCR7+CD45RA+ naive T cells. These receptors were obtained from a human donor in good health. Some libraries in this study had Jurkat cell RNA spiked in.

This rearrangement joins TRBV19 to TRBJ2-5; TRBD2 is a possible D gene (5 bases). Trimming shortened V by 1 base and J by 0 bases, and 9 bases separated the two germline ends. In germline, CDR1 is LNHDA, CDR2 SQIVND (reference sequence). This CDR3 has 15 residues. CDR3 residues: CASSIGTDYQETQYF. CDR3 DNA: TGTGCCAGTAGTATAGGGACTGATTACCAAGAGACCCAGTACTTC.

In its sample, this clonotype was seen many times. This chain joins TRBV15 and TRBJ2-1; TRBD2 aligns across 8 bases. The CDR3 runs 17 residues. Germline V gene data show CDR1 as LNHNV and CDR2 as YYDKDF (reference sequence). V was pared by 5 bases and J by 5 bases, with 14 bases of the junction left unmatched. The CDR3 nucleotides read TGTGCCACCAGCCAGGGACTAGGGTTCACAAAAAACAATGAGCAGTTCTTC. It yields the protein CATSQGLGFTKNNEQFF.

This clonotype was seen a few times. The CDR3, as DNA: TGTGCCAGCAGCTTCTGGGACATGAACACTGAAGCTTTCTTT. It yields the protein CASSFWDMNTEAFF. This sequence joins TRBV11-2 and TRBJ1-1; TRBD1 is a possible D gene (6 bases). The CDR3 covers 14 residues. Per the germline V gene, CDR1 is SGHAT and CDR2 is FQNNGV. V lost 3 bases, J lost 0 bases, and 8 bases lay in between.

On this clonotype: A much larger clone sits a single nucleotide away, making a read error possible. The CDR3 is CASRLAGTLYNKQFF. The CDR3 coding sequence is TGTGCCAGCAGATTAGCGGGAACCCTCTACAATAAGCAGTTCTTC. The chain uses TRBV2 and TRBJ2-1; 8 bases line up with TRBD2. The CDR3 is made up of 15 amino acids. Germline CDR1 reads SNHLY; CDR2 reads FYNNEI.

In this sample, this clonotype turned up a few times. The genes are TRBV12-5 and TRBJ1-5; perhaps TRBD1 as D (5 bases). V was cut by 5 bases and J by 7 bases, with 9 bases left in between. This CDR3 contains 12 residues. Germline V lookup: CDR1 LGHNT, CDR2 FRNRAP. CDR3 amino acids: CASGQGLQPQHF. The CDR3 DNA is TGTGCTAGTGGTCAGGGATTGCAGCCCCAGCATTTT.

This clonotype was seen many times. In DNA form, the CDR3 reads TGCGCCACCATCTCGGCGGGTGAGCAGTTCTTC. Translated, it gives CATISAGEQFF. This chain joins TRBV5-1 and TRBJ2-1, with D perhaps TRBD2 (5 bases). The germline V and J ends were trimmed by 9 bases and 9 bases, with 13 bases remaining between them. The CDR3 loop spans 11 amino acids. From germline, CDR1 is SGHRS and CDR2 YFSETQ.

This clonotype was counted many times. The rearrangement links TRBV27 to TRBJ2-1, with 9 positions matching TRBD2. CDR1 is MNHEY and CDR2 is SMNVEV in the germline V gene (reference sequence). The CDR3 length is 15 residues. V was clipped by 1 base and J by 6 bases; unmatched bases: 4. This CDR3 reads CASSLWGLALNEQFF. The DNA for the CDR3 is TGTGCCAGCAGTTTATGGGGACTAGCCCTCAATGAGCAGTTCTTC.

In its sample, this clonotype was seen many times. The CDR3 DNA reads TGTGCCAGCAGCCCCCCCATACGCTCCTACGAGCAGTACTTC. Amino acids: CASSPPIRSYEQYF. This sequence joins TRBV13 and TRBJ2-7; D is undetermined. CDR1 and CDR2 from the germline V gene are PRHDT and FYEKMQ (reference sequence). This CDR3 region has 14 residues. The ends were cut back, 5 bases at V and 0 bases at J, with 11 bases in the middle.

This clonotype was counted many times. The chain carries TRBV20-1 and TRBJ1-3; D is unresolved. The germline CDR1 and CDR2 sequences are DFQATT and SNEGSKA (reference sequence). The V end was cut by 1 base, the J end by 4 bases, with 14 bases between. This CDR3 is built from 15 residues. CDR3 residues: CSARAMDGGGNTIYF. DNA for the CDR3: TGCAGTGCTAGAGCCATGGACGGCGGAGGAAACACCATATATTTT.

This clonotype was observed once. At one of its ends the junction is not consistent with the germline gene, which may arise from a read error. This chain links TRBV7-9 with TRBJ2-3; D gene uncertain. The germline CDR1 and CDR2 sequences are SEHNR and FQNEAQ (reference sequence). The length of the CDR3 is 14 residues. CDR3 protein: CASGWKLKRDMQYF. Written as DNA, the CDR3 is TGTGCCAGCGGCTGGAAGTTAAAAAGAGATATGCAGTATTTT.

This clonotype was seen many times. The chain joins TRBV9 to TRBJ2-2; possibly TRBD2 for D (6 bases). V was pared by 3 bases and J by 3 bases, with 12 bases between. CDR3 length: 15 residues. CDR1 and CDR2 from the germline V gene are SGDLS and YYNGEE. CDR3: CASSAGTPYTGELFF. The CDR3, as DNA: TGTGCCAGCAGCGCCGGGACTCCTTACACCGGGGAGCTGTTTTTT.

On this clonotype: It may be a read error: a sequence one base away is much more abundant. This sequence joins TRBV7-9 and TRBJ1-5; D not certain. The CDR3 is made up of 16 amino acids. Germline CDR1 reads SEHNR; CDR2 reads FQNEAQ (reference sequence). CDR3 residues: CAGSSAASGGNQPQHF. CDR3 bases: TGTGCCGGCAGCTCGGCCGCCTCGGGCGGGAATCAGCCCCAGCATTTT.

This clonotype was seen at least ten times. The rearrangement uses TRBV4-2 and TRBJ1-5; D ambiguous. Germline assignment: CDR1 LGHNA and CDR2 YNFKEQ. Trimming shortened V by 0 bases and J by 4 bases, and 13 bases separated the two germline ends. CDR3 length equals 16 residues. The CDR3 is CASSQDYIGENQPQHF. The CDR3 region has the DNA TGTGCCAGCAGCCAAGATTATATCGGGGAAAATCAGCCCCAGCATTTT.

This clonotype was seen repeatedly, ten times or more. This chain links TRBV5-4 with TRBJ2-3, with D maybe TRBD2 (6 bases). Per germline, CDR1 SGHNT and CDR2 YYREEE (reference sequence). The CDR3 covers 16 residues. V lost 2 bases to trimming and J lost 2 bases, with 15 bases between them. The chain's CDR3 is CASSLRGRPVTDTQYF. The CDR3 coding sequence is TGTGCCAGCAGCTTACGAGGGAGGCCAGTCACAGATACGCAGTATTTT.

In the case of this clonotype: A much larger clone sits a single nucleotide away, making a read error possible. V is TRBV6-4 and J is TRBJ2-3; TRBD2 might be the D (5 bases). The V and J ends lost 5 bases and 5 bases respectively, with 17 bases between them. From germline, CDR1 is MRHNA and CDR2 SNTAGT. The CDR3 contains 15 residues. CDR3 protein: CASSYEGAPGDTQYF. DNA of the CDR3: TGTGCCAGCAGTTATGAGGGAGCCCCGGGAGATACGCAGTATTTT.